Here is one T cell receptor beta chain with its context. The data stem from a study of blood T cell repertoires in COVID-19. V trimming: 2 bases; J trimming: 7 bases; junction bases outside the gene matches: 9. This CDR3 is built from 17 residues. CDR1 and CDR2 (germline): SGHVS, FQNEAQ. The repertoire was sequenced with immunoSEQ multiplex PCR; TCRdb's copy has only in-frame clones and lacks some. The profile shows 150,000 to 250,000 clones, 75% to 85% of them singletons. Specimen: PBMCs or T cells enriched from blood (not recorded which). This TCR was recovered from a man aged 40-55 years who had recovered from COVID-19. The J gene is TRBJ2-2, the V gene TRBV7-8, with 11 bases aligning to TRBD1. CDR3 sequence reads: CASSLTPGTGGIGELFF. The CDR3 DNA follows: TGTGCCAGCAGCTTAACCCCGGGGACAGGGGGTATCGGGGAGCTGTTTTTT.